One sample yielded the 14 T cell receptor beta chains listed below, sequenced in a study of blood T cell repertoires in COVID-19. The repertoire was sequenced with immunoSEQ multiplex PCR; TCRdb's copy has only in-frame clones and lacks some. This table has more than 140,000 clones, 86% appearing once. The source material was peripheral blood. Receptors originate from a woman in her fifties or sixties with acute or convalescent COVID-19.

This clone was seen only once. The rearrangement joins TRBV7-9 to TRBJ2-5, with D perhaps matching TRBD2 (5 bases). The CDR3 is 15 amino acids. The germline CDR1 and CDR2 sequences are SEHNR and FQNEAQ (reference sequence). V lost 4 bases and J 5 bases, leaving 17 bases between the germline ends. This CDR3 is CASSSTSGPPETQYF. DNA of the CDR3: TGTGCCAGCAGCTCAACGAGCGGCCCGCCGGAGACCCAGTACTTC.

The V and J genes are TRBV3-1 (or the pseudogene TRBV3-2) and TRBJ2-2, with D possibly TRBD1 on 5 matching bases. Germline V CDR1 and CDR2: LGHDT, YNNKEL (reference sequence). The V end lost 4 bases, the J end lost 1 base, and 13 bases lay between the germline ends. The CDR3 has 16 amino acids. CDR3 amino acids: CASSRHGAGNTGELFF. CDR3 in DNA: TGTGCCAGCAGCCGCCATGGGGCAGGGAACACCGGGGAGCTGTTTTTT.

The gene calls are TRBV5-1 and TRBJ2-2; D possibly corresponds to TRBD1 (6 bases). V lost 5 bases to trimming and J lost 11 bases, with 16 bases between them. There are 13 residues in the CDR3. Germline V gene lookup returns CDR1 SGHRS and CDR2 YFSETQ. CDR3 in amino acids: CASSPGTTVELFF. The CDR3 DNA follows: TGCGCCAGCAGTCCTGGGACAACGGTTGAGCTGTTTTTT.

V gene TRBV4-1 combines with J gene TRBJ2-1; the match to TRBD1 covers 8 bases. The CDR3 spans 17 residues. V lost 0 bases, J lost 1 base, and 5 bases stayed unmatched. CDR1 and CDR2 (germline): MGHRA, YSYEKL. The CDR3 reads CASSQDRRGQSYNEQFF. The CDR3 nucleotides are TGCGCCAGCAGCCAAGACCGCAGGGGGCAATCCTACAATGAGCAGTTCTTC.

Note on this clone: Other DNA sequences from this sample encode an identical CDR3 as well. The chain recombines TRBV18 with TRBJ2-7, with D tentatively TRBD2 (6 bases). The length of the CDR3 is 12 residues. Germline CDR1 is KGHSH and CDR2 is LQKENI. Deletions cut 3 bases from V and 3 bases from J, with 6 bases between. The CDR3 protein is CASSPGGYEQYF. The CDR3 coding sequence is TGTGCCAGCTCACCGGGAGGCTACGAGCAGTACTTC. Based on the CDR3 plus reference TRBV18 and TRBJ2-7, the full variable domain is NAGVMQNPRHLVRRRGQEARLRCSPMKGHSHVYWYRQLPEEGLKFMVYLQKENIIDESGMPKERFSAEFPKEGPSILRIQQVVRGDSAAYFCASSPGGYEQYFGPGTRLTVT.

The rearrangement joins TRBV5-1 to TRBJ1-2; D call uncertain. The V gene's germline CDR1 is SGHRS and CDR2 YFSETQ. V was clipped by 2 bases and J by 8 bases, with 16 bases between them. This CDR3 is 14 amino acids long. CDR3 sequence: CASSLTDGQSGYTF. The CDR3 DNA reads TGCGCCAGCAGCTTAACAGATGGGCAAAGCGGCTACACCTTC.

The CDR3 DNA follows: TGTGCCAGCAGTCGGGGGGGCGACAATTCACCCCTCCACTTT. Protein sequence: CASSRGGDNSPLHF. The gene calls are TRBV6-5 and TRBJ1-6, with a weak D call TRBD1 (6 bases). Looked up from germline, CDR1 is MNHEY and CDR2 is SVGAGI. V lost 5 bases and J lost 7, with 12 bases in between. The CDR3 totals 14 residues.

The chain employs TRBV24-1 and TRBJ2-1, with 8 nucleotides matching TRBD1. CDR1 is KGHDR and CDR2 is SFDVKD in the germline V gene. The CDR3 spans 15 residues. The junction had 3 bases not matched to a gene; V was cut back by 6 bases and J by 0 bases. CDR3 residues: CATSNTGGSYNEQFF. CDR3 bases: TGTGCCACCAGTAACACAGGGGGCTCCTACAATGAGCAGTTCTTC.

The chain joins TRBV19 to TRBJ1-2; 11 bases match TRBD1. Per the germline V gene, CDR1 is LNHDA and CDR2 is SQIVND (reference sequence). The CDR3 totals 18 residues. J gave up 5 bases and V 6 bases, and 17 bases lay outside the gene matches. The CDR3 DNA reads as TGTGCCAGTAGGACCTTGGCGGGGACAGGGGGTCCTCCTTATGGCTACACCTTC. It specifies CASRTLAGTGGPPYGYTF. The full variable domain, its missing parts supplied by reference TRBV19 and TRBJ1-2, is DGGITQSPKYLFRKEGQNVTLSCEQNLNHDAMYWYRQDPGQGLRLIYYSQIVNDFQKGDIAEGYSVSREKKESFPLTVTSAQKNPTAFYLCASRTLAGTGGPPYGYTFGSGTRLTVV.

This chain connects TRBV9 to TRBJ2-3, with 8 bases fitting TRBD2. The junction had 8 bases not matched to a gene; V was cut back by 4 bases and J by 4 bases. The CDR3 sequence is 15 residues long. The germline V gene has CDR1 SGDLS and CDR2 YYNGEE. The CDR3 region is CASSSREGGPDTQYF. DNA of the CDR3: TGTGCCAGCAGCTCCCGGGAGGGGGGCCCAGATACGCAGTATTTT. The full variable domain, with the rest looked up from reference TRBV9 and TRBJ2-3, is DSGVTQTPKHLITATGQRVTLRCSPRSGDLSVYWYQQSLDQGLQFLIQYYNGEERAKGNILERFSAQQFPDLHSELNLSSLELGDSALYFCASSSREGGPDTQYFGPGTRLTVL.

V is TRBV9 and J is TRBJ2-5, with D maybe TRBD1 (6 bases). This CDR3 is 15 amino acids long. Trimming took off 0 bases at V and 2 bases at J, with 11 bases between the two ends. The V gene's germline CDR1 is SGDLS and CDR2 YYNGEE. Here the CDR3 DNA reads TGTGCCAGCAGCGTAGGGCCAGGGGAGCAAGAGACCCAGTACTTC. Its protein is CASSVGPGEQETQYF.

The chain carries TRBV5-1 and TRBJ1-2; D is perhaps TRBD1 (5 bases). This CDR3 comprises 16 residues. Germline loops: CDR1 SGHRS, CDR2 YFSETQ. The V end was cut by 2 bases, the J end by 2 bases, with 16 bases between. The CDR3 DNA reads TGCGCCAGCAGCTTCCGGGCGACAGATATCAACTATGGCTACACCTTC. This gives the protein CASSFRATDINYGYTF.

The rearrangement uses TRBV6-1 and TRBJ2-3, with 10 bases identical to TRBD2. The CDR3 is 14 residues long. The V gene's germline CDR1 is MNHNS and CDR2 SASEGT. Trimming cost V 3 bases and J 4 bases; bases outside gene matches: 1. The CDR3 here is CASSDTSGADTQYF. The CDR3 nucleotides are TGTGCCAGCAGTGATACTAGCGGGGCAGATACGCAGTATTTT.

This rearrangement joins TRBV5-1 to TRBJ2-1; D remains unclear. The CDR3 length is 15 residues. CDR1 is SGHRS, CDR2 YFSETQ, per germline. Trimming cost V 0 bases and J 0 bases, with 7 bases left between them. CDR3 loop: CASSLGLRSYNEQFF. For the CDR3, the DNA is TGCGCCAGCAGCTTGGGGCTCCGCTCCTACAATGAGCAGTTCTTC.